Shown below are 3 T cell receptor beta chains from a single sample sequenced in a study of blood T cell repertoires in COVID-19. Here immunoSEQ multiplex PCR was the method, and the copy in TCRdb shows in-frame clones only, minus some. Of about 80,000 clones in the sample, more than 70% were seen once. The sample taken for sequencing was peripheral blood. Source of these receptors: a man at least 80 years old with active or convalescent COVID-19.

This clone was seen only a few times. The V and J genes are TRBV18 and TRBJ2-1; TRBD1 matches 11 bases. Looked up from germline, CDR1 is KGHSH and CDR2 is LQKENI. J gave up 8 bases and V 6 bases, and 6 bases lay outside the gene matches. CDR3 length equals 14 residues. Written as DNA, the CDR3 is TGTGCCAGCTCCCAGGGACAGGGGGACCATGAGCAGTTCTTC. This gives the protein CASSQGQGDHEQFF.

V is TRBV4-2 and J is TRBJ1-2; TRBD1 matches at 8 bases. Germline-derived CDR1 and CDR2 are LGHNA and YNFKEQ. CDR3 length equals 16 residues. Losses at the gene ends were 3 bases for V and 7 bases for J; bases not matched to a gene: 13. The CDR3 sequence is CASSQESTGDGVGYTF. In nucleotides, the CDR3 is TGTGCCAGCAGCCAGGAGTCGACAGGGGATGGGGTTGGCTACACCTTC.

A remark on this clone: The sample holds other DNA sequences that translate to the same CDR3. V and J are TRBV7-2 and TRBJ2-7; TRBD2 agrees at 11 bases. The CDR3 is 14 amino acids. With 3 bases clipped from V and 4 bases from J, the junction kept 2 bases outside the gene matches. Germline loops: CDR1 SGHTA, CDR2 FQGNSA. The CDR3 DNA reads TGTGCCAGCAGCTTTACTAGCGGGAGTTACGAGCAGTACTTC. Translated: CASSFTSGSYEQYF. The complete variable domain, with remaining parts taken from reference TRBV7-2 and TRBJ2-7, reads GAGVSQSPSNKVTEKGKDVELRCDPISGHTALYWYRQSLGQGLEFLIYFQGNSAPDKSGLPSDRFSAERTGGSVSTLTIQRTQQEDSAVYLCASSFTSGSYEQYFGPGTRLTVT.